The 21 T cell receptor beta chains in this list originate from one sample, sequenced in a study of cytomegalovirus exposure and HLA in healthy donors. The PCR made use of 60 Vbeta and 13 Jbeta primers. Sequenced by immunoSEQ multiplex PCR; TCRdb stores in-frame clones only, minus some. The sample shows about 120,000 clones, 70% to 85% of them seen only once. Specimen: PBMCs. Receptor source: a man aged 35 to 55 in good health and CMV-seropositive.

The rearrangement uses TRBV6-5 and TRBJ2-2; TRBD2 is a possible D gene (6 bases). The V gene's germline CDR1 is MNHEY and CDR2 SVGAGI. The CDR3 has 15 amino acids. Trimming stripped 6 bases from V and 3 bases from J, with 14 bases between. CDR3 sequence: CASSGGASDTGELFF. The CDR3 region has the DNA TGTGCCAGCAGCGGGGGTGCGTCGGACACCGGGGAGCTGTTTTTT.

This sequence joins TRBV5-1 and TRBJ1-2, with 8 nucleotides matching TRBD1. Germline V lookup: CDR1 SGHRS, CDR2 YFSETQ. The CDR3 has 13 residues. Losses at the gene ends were 4 bases for V and 4 bases for J; bases not matched to a gene: 3. DNA of the CDR3: TGCGCCAGCAGCAAGGGACAGGCCTATGGCTACACCTTC. This translates into CASSKGQAYGYTF.

The CDR3 DNA follows: TGTGCCATCAGTGACCGGGACAGGGGGCCTGAAAAACTGTTTTTT. Translation gives CAISDRDRGPEKLFF. This chain connects TRBV10-3 to TRBJ1-4, with 12 positions matching TRBD1. The CDR3 consists of 15 residues. V shed 3 bases and J 7 bases; nucleotides not matched to a gene: 3. Germline V gene data show CDR1 as ENHRY and CDR2 as SYGVKD.

A few counts support this clone. This chain links TRBV2 with TRBJ1-1, with D perhaps TRBD1 (6 bases). Looked up from germline, CDR1 is SNHLY and CDR2 is FYNNEI. There are 13 residues in the CDR3. The V gene lost 6 bases and the J gene lost 0 bases, with 8 bases spanning the gap. In DNA, the CDR3 is TGTGCCAGCAGCAGGGGTATGAACACTGAAGCTTTCTTT. It is translated as CASSRGMNTEAFF.

The chain combines TRBV28 with TRBJ2-5, with D possibly being TRBD2 (6 bases). The CDR3 runs 16 residues. Germline lookup yields CDR1 MDHEN and CDR2 SYDVKM. V was shortened by 5 bases and J by 5 bases, with 21 bases between the two germline ends. CDR3 DNA: TGTGCCAGCAGTACCCCGTTAACGGGAGTGGGGGAGACCCAGTACTTC. Amino acids: CASSTPLTGVGETQYF. Full variable domain (rest looked up from reference TRBV28 and TRBJ2-5): DVKVTQSSRYLVKRTGEKVFLECVQDMDHENMFWYRQDPGLGLRLIYFSYDVKMKEKGDIPEGYSVSREKKERFSLILESASTNQTSMYLCASSTPLTGVGETQYFGPGTRLLVL.

The V gene is TRBV14, the J gene TRBJ1-2, with a weak D call TRBD1 (5 bases). Trimming removed 1 base from V and 8 bases from J, with 17 bases in between. This CDR3 is built from 15 residues. CDR1 is SGHDN, CDR2 FVKESK, per germline. The CDR3 nucleotides are TGTGCCAGCAGCCAAGTATATGGGGCTGCCGCCGGCTACACCTTC. Its translation: CASSQVYGAAAGYTF.

This clone was counted only a few times. The chain joins TRBV4-1 to TRBJ2-3; D perhaps matches TRBD1 (6 bases). The CDR3 length is 16 residues. The ends were cut back, 0 bases at V and 2 bases at J, with 12 bases in the middle. In germline, CDR1 is MGHRA, CDR2 YSYEKL. CDR3 bases: TGCGCCAGCAGCCAAGATCCACAGGGACCCACAGATACGCAGTATTTT. This codes for CASSQDPQGPTDTQYF.

The chain has TRBV4-1 and TRBJ2-5, with D possibly TRBD1 on 5 matching bases. Trimming cost V 4 bases and J 1 base, with 10 bases left between them. Germline CDR1 and CDR2: MGHRA and YSYEKL. The length of the CDR3 is 14 residues. CDR3 protein: CASSPKTVQETQYF. CDR3 coding DNA: TGCGCCAGCAGCCCTAAGACAGTCCAAGAGACCCAGTACTTC.

The genes are TRBV7-9 and TRBJ1-1; unclear D gene. Deletions cut 5 bases from V and 1 base from J, with 11 bases between. Germline values: CDR1 SEHNR, CDR2 FQNEAQ (reference sequence). The CDR3 spans 14 residues. The CDR3 sequence is CASSRGGSNTEAFF. CDR3 nucleotides: TGTGCCAGCAGCCGAGGAGGGTCGAACACTGAAGCTTTCTTT.

This chain connects TRBV4-3 to TRBJ1-1, with 8 bases that match TRBD1. CDR1 LGHNA and CDR2 YSLEER come from the germline V gene. This CDR3 region has 17 residues. Germline trimming cut 0 bases from V and 0 bases from J; bases unmatched to any gene: 6. The CDR3 loop is CASSQEGQGPMNTEAFF. The DNA for the CDR3 is TGCGCCAGCAGCCAAGAAGGACAGGGCCCAATGAACACTGAAGCTTTCTTT.

This chain joins TRBV4-2 and TRBJ1-2, with 8 bases that match TRBD1. After removal of 4 bases from V and 7 bases from J, the junction contained 8 bases not matched to a gene. The length of the CDR3 is 14 residues. Germline V gene lookup returns CDR1 LGHNA and CDR2 YNFKEQ. DNA for the CDR3: TGTGCCAGCAGCCTCCAGGGGGCCCAGGGTGGCTACACCTTC. Translation gives CASSLQGAQGGYTF.

This clone was detected only a few times. V usage is TRBV4-3 and J usage is TRBJ2-7; D ambiguous. Germline CDR1 is LGHNA and CDR2 is YSLEER. This CDR3 has 14 residues. V lost 4 bases and J 1 base, leaving 11 bases between the germline ends. CDR3 region: CASSPAKLSYEQYF. In DNA form, the CDR3 reads TGCGCCAGCAGCCCCGCCAAACTATCCTACGAGCAGTACTTC.

This chain connects TRBV19 to TRBJ1-4; 9 positions match TRBD1. The V segment lost 5 bases and the J segment 8 bases; nucleotides outside the gene matches: 6. The CDR3 consists of 14 residues. The germline V gene encodes CDR1 LNHDA and CDR2 SQIVND (reference sequence). The CDR3 protein is CASSLQGAGEKLFF. In DNA form, the CDR3 reads TGTGCCAGTAGTTTACAGGGGGCAGGGGAAAAACTGTTTTTT.

The chain joins TRBV19 to TRBJ2-2, with 11 bases that match TRBD2. The ends lost 5 bases at V and 2 bases at J; junction bases unmatched: 4. In germline, CDR1 is LNHDA, CDR2 SQIVND (reference sequence). This CDR3 spans 16 amino acids. CDR3: CASSALAGGNTGELFF. DNA for the CDR3: TGTGCCAGTAGTGCCCTAGCGGGAGGAAACACCGGGGAGCTGTTTTTT.

V and J are TRBV6-1 and TRBJ1-6; a weak D match, TRBD1 (5 bases). Trimming took 4 bases from V and 0 from J, leaving 13 bases between them. The CDR3 is made up of 17 amino acids. Germline lookup yields CDR1 MNHNS and CDR2 SASEGT. The CDR3 loop reads CASSGPGQSSYNSPLHF. CDR3 DNA sequence: TGTGCCAGCAGTGGTCCAGGGCAAAGCTCCTATAATTCACCCCTCCACTTT.

This chain uses TRBV27 with TRBJ2-5; weak D call: TRBD1 (5 bases). Per the germline V gene, CDR1 is MNHEY and CDR2 is SMNVEV (reference sequence). The V and J ends lost 0 bases and 1 base respectively, with 12 bases between them. CDR3 length: 16 residues. The CDR3 here is CASSLSLRQSQETQYF. DNA of the CDR3: TGTGCCAGCAGTTTATCCCTCCGACAGTCCCAAGAGACCCAGTACTTC.

This chain joins TRBV6-5 and TRBJ2-1; D perhaps matches TRBD2 (7 bases). The ends were cut back, 4 bases at V and 4 bases at J, with 11 bases in the middle. This CDR3 has 14 residues. Germline V gives CDR1 MNHEY, CDR2 SVGAGI. CDR3 sequence (DNA): TGTGCCAGCAGTTGGGGGGGGCTTTACAATGAGCAGTTCTTC. Translating gives CASSWGGLYNEQFF.

The V call is TRBV4-1, the J call TRBJ1-1; TRBD1 is a possible D gene (6 bases). V was pared by 6 bases and J by 1 base, with 12 bases between. This CDR3 is built from 14 residues. In germline, CDR1 is MGHRA, CDR2 YSYEKL. CDR3 DNA: TGCGCCAGCAGGGCAGGGGCGGCGAACACTGAAGCTTTCTTT. The encoded protein is CASRAGAANTEAFF.

This clone was seen more than once but under ten times. The chain combines TRBV11-1 with TRBJ2-1; the D is unclear. Deletions cut 1 base from V and 0 bases from J, with 10 bases between. CDR3 size: 16 residues. Germline CDR1 is SGHAT and CDR2 is FQDESV (reference sequence). The CDR3: CASSLGTQLSYNEQFF. DNA for the CDR3: TGTGCCAGCAGCTTAGGTACGCAACTCTCCTACAATGAGCAGTTCTTC.

This chain uses TRBV10-3 with TRBJ2-7, with 11 bases fitting TRBD2. Germline V CDR1 and CDR2: ENHRY, SYGVKD. The junction had 8 bases not matched to a gene; V was cut back by 10 bases and J by 6 bases. The CDR3 is made up of 13 amino acids. DNA of the CDR3: TGTGCCACCGAGACTAGCGGGAAGGGCGAGCAGTACTTC. This translates into CATETSGKGEQYF.

Comment on this clone: The junction departs from the called germline gene at one end, perhaps through a read error. The chain joins TRBV6-1 to TRBJ2-2, with D possibly being TRBD1 (6 bases). CDR3 length: 13 amino acids. Germline CDR1 and CDR2: MNHNS and SASEGT. The CDR3 is CASSQGTIGELFF. CDR3 DNA: TGTGCTAGCAGTCAGGGGACAATCGGGGAGCTGTTTTTT.